This T cell receptor (beta chain) comes out of a study of tumor-infiltrating lymphocytes in primary liver carcinoma. A constant-region primer primed TCR beta cDNA synthesis from 400 to 550 ng of total RNA. Three-round nested multiplex PCR performed with slightly modified ARM-PCR produced the TCR beta libraries. Use of TRBV1-TRBV30 forward primers with a C-beta reverse primer characterized the first two PCR rounds, which lasted nine to eleven cycles each. One entry per CDR3 protein, called by TCRdb with MiXCR from the multiplex PCR reads. This sample has about 25,000 distinct CDR3 sequences; approximately 71% occur once, and the top ten carry 32%. The CDR3 has 17 amino acids. Germline loops: CDR1 SGHNT, CDR2 YYREEE (reference sequence). Trimming took 2 bases from V and 12 from J, leaving 28 bases between them. The tissue used was unsorted bulk material of roughly 17-34 mg. RNA and DNA were co-extracted from it with the AllPrep DNA/RNA mini kit.

The rearrangement uses TRBV5-4 and TRBJ2-3; D is possibly TRBD1 (5 bases). Source material: liver tumor tissue from sampling region 5. Subset denoted: tumor region T5, tumor centre. The TCR sequence derives from a woman in her 30s with primary liver carcinoma and hepatitis B virus infection. The CDR3 DNA follows: TGTGCCAGCAGCTTAGACGGACACCCTCCACCCACAGATAACCAGTATTTT. Its translation is CASSLDGHPPPTDNQYF.